This entry is about one TCR beta chain. Since a far larger clone is one base different, this is likely a read error. Specified treatment: oral pan-JAK inhibitor, 5-10 mg twice daily. CDR3 length equals 15 residues. Trimming removed 4 bases at V and 6 bases at J, with 16 bases between. Per the germline V gene, CDR1 is SEHNR and CDR2 is FQNEAQ (reference sequence). This specimen comes from a study of CD8+ T cells in alopecia areata. As for the study in general: Each day, treated patients took oral tofacitinib twice, at 5 to 10 mg per dose.

Reverse transcription of extracted RNA yielded cDNA, which provided the sequencing template. Method: immunoSEQ multiplex PCR; TCRdb's copy keeps in-frame clones and lacks some. The sample yields 130,000 to 150,000 clones, around four fifths seen once. The sample consisted of CD8+ T cells sorted from blood, taken at week 4, from a patient treated with tofacitinib. The TCR comes from a human donor with alopecia areata. The chain combines TRBV7-9 with TRBJ2-1; D uncertain. CDR3: CASSSYQVSFNEQFF. In nucleotides, the CDR3 is TGTGCCAGCAGCTCCTACCAGGTATCGTTCAATGAGCAGTTCTTC. Combining the CDR3 with reference TRBV7-9 and TRBJ2-1 gives the whole variable domain DTGVSQNPRHKITKRGQNVTFRCDPISEHNRLYWYRQTLGQGPEFLTYFQNEAQLEKSRLLSDRFSAERPKGSFSTLEIQRTEQGDSAMYLCASSSYQVSFNEQFFGPGTRLTVL.